This TCR beta chain was identified in a study of T cell responses to AZD1222 COVID-19 vaccine. Study-wide points: Repertoires were obtained only post-peak T cell response. Clonal diversity was possibly underestimated, and white British individuals and females predominated among donors. Spike-specific TCR repertoires showed rising breadth and depth after two AZD1222 doses.

The V end was cut by 3 bases, the J end by 8 bases, with 13 bases between. Germline V gene lookup returns CDR1 SNHLY and CDR2 FYNNEI. The CDR3 has 13 residues. Sequencing used immunoSEQ multiplex PCR; TCRdb keeps in-frame clones, though not all of them. The sample records approximately 80,000 clones, about nine tenths being singletons. As concerns this clone: What it binds is unknown.

The analysis combined second doses at about 4 or about 12 weeks. The sequence was obtained from an adult who received the AZD1222 COVID-19 vaccine. The V gene is TRBV2, the J gene TRBJ1-2, with D possibly TRBD1 on 5 matching bases. Here the sequenced sample was peripheral blood, taken 28 days after the second AZD1222 dose. The DNA of the CDR3 is TGTGCCAGCAGTGAGGGGCCCGTAGGGGGCTACACCTTC. This sequence encodes CASSEGPVGGYTF.